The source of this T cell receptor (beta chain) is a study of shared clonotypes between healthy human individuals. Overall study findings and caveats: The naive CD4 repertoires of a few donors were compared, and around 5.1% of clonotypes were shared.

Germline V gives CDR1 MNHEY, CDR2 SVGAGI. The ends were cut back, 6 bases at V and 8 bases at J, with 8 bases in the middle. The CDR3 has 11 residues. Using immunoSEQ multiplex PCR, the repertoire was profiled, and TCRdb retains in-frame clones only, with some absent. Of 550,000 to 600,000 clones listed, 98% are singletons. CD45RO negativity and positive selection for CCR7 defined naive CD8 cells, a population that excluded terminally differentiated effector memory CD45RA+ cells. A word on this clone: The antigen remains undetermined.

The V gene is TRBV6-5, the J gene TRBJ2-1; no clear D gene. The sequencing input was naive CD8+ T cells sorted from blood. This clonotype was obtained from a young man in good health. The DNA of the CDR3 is TGTGCCAGCAGAACCGGTGATGAGCAGTTCTTC. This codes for CASRTGDEQFF.